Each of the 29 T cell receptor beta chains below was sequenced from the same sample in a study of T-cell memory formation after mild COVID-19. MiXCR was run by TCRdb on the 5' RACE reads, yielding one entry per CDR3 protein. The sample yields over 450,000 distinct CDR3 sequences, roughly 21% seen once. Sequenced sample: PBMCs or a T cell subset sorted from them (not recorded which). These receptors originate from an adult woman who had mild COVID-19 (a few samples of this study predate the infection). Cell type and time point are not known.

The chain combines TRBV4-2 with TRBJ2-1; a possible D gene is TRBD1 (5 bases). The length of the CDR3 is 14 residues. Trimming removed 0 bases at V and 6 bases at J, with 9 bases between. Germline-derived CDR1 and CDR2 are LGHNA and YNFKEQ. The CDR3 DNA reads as TGTGCCAGCAGCCAAGAGTCCCAGGGCAATGAGCAGTTCTTC. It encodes CASSQESQGNEQFF.

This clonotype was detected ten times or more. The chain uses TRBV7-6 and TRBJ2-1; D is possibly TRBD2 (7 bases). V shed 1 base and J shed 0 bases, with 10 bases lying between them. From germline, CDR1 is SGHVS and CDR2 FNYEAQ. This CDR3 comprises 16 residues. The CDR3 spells CASSLEGGSSYNEQFF. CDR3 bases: TGTGCCAGCAGCTTAGAGGGGGGGAGCTCCTACAATGAGCAGTTCTTC.

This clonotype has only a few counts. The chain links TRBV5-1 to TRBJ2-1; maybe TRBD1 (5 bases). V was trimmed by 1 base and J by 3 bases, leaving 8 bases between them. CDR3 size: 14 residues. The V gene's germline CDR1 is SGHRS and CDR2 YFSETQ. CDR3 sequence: CASSLLGVYNEQFF. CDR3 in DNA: TGCGCCAGCAGCTTGCTAGGGGTCTACAATGAGCAGTTCTTC.

CDR3 region: CASSVGGRGVGEKLFF. Written as DNA, the CDR3 is TGTGCCAGCAGCGTAGGAGGGAGGGGAGTCGGGGAAAAACTGTTTTTT. The rearrangement links TRBV9 to TRBJ1-4; perhaps TRBD1 as D (5 bases). This CDR3 is 16 amino acids long. V was cut by 0 bases and J by 8 bases, with 17 bases left in between. Looked up from germline, CDR1 is SGDLS and CDR2 is YYNGEE. Full variable domain (remainder filled in from reference TRBV9 and TRBJ1-4): DSGVTQTPKHLITATGQRVTLRCSPRSGDLSVYWYQQSLDQGLQFLIQYYNGEERAKGNILERFSAQQFPDLHSELNLSSLELGDSALYFCASSVGGRGVGEKLFFGSGTQLSVL.

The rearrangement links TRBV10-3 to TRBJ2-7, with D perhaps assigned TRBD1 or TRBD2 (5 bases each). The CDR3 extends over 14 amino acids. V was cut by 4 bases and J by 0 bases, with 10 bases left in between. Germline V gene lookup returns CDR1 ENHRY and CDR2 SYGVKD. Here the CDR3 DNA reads TGTGCCATCAGTGTGGGGGTAAACTCCTACGAGCAGTACTTC. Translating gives CAISVGVNSYEQYF.

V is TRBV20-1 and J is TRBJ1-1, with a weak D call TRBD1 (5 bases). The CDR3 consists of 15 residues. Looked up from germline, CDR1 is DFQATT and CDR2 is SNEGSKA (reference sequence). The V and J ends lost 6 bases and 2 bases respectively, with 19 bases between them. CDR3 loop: CSAPPGRTINTEAFF. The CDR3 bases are TGCAGTGCCCCCCCGGGACGGACTATTAACACTGAAGCTTTCTTT.

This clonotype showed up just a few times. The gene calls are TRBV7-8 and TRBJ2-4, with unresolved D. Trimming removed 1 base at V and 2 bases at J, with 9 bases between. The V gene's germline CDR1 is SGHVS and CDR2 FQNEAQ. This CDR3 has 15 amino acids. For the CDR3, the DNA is TGTGCCAGCAGCTTAGTGTCTGAAACCAAAAACATTCAGTACTTC. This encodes CASSLVSETKNIQYF.

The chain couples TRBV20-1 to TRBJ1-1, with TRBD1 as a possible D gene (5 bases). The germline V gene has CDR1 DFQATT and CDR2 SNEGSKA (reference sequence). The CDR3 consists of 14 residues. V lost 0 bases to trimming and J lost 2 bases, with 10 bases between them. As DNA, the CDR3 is TGCAGTGCTAGAGACCCCAGGGTTAACACTGAAGCTTTCTTT. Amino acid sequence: CSARDPRVNTEAFF.

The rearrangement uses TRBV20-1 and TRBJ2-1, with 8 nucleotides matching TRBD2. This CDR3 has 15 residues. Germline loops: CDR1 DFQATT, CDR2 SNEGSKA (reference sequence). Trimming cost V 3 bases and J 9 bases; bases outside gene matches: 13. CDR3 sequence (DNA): TGCAGTGCTAGGGAAGGACGAGCGGGAGTGTCTGAGCAGTTCTTC. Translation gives CSAREGRAGVSEQFF.

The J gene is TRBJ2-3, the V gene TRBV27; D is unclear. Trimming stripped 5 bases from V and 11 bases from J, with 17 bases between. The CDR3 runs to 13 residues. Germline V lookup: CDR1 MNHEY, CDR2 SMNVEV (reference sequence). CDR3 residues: CASSLRFLSKQYF. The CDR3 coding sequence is TGTGCCAGCAGTCTGCGCTTTCTTTCAAAGCAGTATTTT.

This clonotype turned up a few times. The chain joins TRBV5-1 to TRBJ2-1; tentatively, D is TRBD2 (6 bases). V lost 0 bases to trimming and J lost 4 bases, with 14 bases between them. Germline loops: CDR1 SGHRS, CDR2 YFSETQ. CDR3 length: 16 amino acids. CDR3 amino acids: CASSLEPAGKYNEQFF. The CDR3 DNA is TGCGCCAGCAGCTTGGAACCGGCGGGGAAGTACAATGAGCAGTTCTTC.

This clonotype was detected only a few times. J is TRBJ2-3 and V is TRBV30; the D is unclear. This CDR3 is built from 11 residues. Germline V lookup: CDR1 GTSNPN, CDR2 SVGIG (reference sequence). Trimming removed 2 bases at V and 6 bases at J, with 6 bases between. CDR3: CAWSRWDTQYF. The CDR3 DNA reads TGTGCCTGGAGTAGATGGGATACGCAGTATTTT.

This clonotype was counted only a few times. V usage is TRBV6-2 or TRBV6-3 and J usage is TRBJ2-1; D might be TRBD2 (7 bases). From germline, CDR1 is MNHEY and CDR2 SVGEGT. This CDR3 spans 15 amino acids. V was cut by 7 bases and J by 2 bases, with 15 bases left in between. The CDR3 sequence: CASTLGGGPYNEQFF. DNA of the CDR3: TGTGCCAGCACCTTAGGGGGGGGACCCTACAATGAGCAGTTCTTC.

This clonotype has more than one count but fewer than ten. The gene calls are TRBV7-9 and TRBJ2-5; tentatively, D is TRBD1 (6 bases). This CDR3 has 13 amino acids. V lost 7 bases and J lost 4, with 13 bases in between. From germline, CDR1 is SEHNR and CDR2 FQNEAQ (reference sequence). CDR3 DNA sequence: TGTGCCAGCACCCCTCGAGGGGGAGAGACCCAGTACTTC. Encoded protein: CASTPRGGETQYF.

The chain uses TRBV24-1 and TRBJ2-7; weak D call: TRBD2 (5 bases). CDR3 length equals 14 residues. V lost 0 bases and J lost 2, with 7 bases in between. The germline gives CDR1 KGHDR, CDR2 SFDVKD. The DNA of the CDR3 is TGTGCCACCAGTGATTTGGCGGAGGCCTACGAGCAGTACTTC. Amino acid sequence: CATSDLAEAYEQYF.

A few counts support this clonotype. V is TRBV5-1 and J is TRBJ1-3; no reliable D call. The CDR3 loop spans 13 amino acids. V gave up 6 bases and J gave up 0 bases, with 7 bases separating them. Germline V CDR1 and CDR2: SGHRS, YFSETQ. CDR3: CASKWSSGNTIYF. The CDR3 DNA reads TGCGCCAGCAAGTGGAGCTCTGGAAACACCATATATTTT.

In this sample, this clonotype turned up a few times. The CDR3 loop is CSVRSVFSGRDYNEQFF. The CDR3 DNA reads TGCAGCGTGAGGTCAGTGTTTAGCGGGAGAGACTACAATGAGCAGTTCTTC. The rearrangement joins TRBV29-1 to TRBJ2-1; TRBD2 matches 9 bases. Germline loops: CDR1 SQVTM, CDR2 ANQGSEA. CDR3 length: 17 residues. The trim removed 6 bases at V and 3 bases at J, leaving 15 bases unmatched.

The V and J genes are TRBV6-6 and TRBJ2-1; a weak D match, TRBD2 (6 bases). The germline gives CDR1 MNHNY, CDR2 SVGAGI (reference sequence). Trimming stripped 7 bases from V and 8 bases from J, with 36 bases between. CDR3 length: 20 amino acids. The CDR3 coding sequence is TGTGCCAGCACCATAAGGGGAGGCCTGGGTGGTGGGCGGTATAGCGATGAGCAGTTCTTC. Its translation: CASTIRGGLGGGRYSDEQFF.

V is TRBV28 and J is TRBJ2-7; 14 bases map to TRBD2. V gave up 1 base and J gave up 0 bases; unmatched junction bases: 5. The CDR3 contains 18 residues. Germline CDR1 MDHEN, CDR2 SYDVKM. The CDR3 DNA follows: TGTGCCAGCAGTTTATACGGCGGGACTAGCGGGAGCTCCTACGAGCAGTACTTC. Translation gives CASSLYGGTSGSSYEQYF.

DNA of the CDR3: TGTGCCAGCAGTCGGGACCCCAACGAGCAGTACTTC. Its translation is CASSRDPNEQYF. The chain combines TRBV2 with TRBJ2-7; the D call may be TRBD1 or TRBD2 (5 bases each). Germline V gene data show CDR1 as SNHLY and CDR2 as FYNNEI. With 5 bases removed from V and 5 bases from J, the gap between germline ends came to 10 bases. This CDR3 has 12 amino acids.

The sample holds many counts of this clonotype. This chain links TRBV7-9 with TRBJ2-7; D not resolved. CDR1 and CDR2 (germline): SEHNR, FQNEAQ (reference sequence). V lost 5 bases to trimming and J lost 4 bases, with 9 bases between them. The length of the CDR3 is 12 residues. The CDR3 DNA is TGTGCCAGCAGCCCCCGGCAATACGAGCAGTACTTC. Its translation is CASSPRQYEQYF. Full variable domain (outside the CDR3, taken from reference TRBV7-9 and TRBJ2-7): DTGVSQNPRHKITKRGQNVTFRCDPISEHNRLYWYRQTLGQGPEFLTYFQNEAQLEKSRLLSDRFSAERPKGSFSTLEIQRTEQGDSAMYLCASSPRQYEQYFGPGTRLTVT.

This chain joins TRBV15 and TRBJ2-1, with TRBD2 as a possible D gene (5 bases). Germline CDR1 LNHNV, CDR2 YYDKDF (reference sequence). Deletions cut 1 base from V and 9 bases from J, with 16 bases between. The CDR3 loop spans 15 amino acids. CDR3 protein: CATSRGFGEIGEQFF. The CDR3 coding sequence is TGTGCCACCAGCAGAGGTTTCGGGGAGATCGGTGAGCAGTTCTTC.

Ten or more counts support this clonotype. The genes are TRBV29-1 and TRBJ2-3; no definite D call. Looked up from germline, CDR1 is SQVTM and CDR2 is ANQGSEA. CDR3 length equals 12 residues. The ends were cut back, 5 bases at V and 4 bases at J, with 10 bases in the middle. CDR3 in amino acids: CSVPAGADTQYF. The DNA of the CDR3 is TGCAGCGTTCCAGCCGGCGCAGATACGCAGTATTTT.

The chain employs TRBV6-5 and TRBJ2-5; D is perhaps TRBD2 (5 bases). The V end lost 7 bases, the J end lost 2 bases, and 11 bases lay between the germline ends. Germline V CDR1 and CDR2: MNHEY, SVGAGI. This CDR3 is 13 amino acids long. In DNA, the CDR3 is TGTGCCAGCACCCCCCCGGGACAAGAGACCCAGTACTTC. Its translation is CASTPPGQETQYF.

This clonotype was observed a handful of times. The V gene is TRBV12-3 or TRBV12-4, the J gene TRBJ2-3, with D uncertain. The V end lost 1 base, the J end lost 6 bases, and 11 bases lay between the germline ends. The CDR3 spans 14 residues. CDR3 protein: CASSLGQEGDTQYF. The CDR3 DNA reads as TGTGCCAGCAGTTTAGGGCAGGAAGGGGATACGCAGTATTTT.

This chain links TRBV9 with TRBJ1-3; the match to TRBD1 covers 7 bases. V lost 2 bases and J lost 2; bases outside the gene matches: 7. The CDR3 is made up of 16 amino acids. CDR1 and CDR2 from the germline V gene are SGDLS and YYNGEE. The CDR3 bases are TGTGCCAGCAGCGTCTCCGGGACAGCGACTGGAAACACCATATATTTT. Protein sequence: CASSVSGTATGNTIYF.

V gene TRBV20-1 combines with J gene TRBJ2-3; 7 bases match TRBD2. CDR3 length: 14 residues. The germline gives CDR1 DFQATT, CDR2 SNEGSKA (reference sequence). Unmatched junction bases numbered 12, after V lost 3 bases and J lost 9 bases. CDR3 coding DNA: TGCAGTGCTAGGACTAGCTGGGGTTCGGGGACGCAGTATTTT. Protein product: CSARTSWGSGTQYF.

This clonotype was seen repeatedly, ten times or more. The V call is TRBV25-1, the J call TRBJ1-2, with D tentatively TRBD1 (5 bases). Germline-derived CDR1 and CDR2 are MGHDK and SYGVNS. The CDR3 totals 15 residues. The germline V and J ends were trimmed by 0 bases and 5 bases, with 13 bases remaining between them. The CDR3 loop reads CASSEYSAGNYGYTF. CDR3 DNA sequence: TGTGCCAGCAGTGAATATTCGGCAGGGAATTATGGCTACACCTTC.

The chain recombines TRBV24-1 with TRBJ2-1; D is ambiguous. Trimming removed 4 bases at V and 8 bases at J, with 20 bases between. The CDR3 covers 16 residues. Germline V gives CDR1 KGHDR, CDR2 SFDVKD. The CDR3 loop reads CATSEPGSRSQDEQFF. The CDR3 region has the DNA TGTGCCACCAGTGAACCCGGGTCCCGCTCGCAGGATGAGCAGTTCTTC.